This paragraph covers one TCR beta chain sequence. The antigen remains undetermined. CDR3 length equals 13 residues. Trimming cost V 4 bases and J 5 bases, with 11 bases left between them. The germline V gene encodes CDR1 SGHAT and CDR2 FQNNGV. This sample is part of a study of cytomegalovirus exposure and HLA in healthy donors. Study results and limitations: The authors listed 150 to 200 TCR beta chains as cytomegalovirus-associated.

13 Jbeta primers and 60 Vbeta primers were used for the PCR. Profiled with immunoSEQ multiplex PCR; TCRdb holds only in-frame clones, not every one. This table holds 50,000 or so clones, around 79% found once. This chain links TRBV11-2 with TRBJ1-1; tentative D call: TRBD1 (5 bases). The sample comprised PBMCs. This TCR was sampled from a female donor in good health and CMV-seronegative. CDR3 nucleotides: TGTGCCAGCAGCTCCCAGGGAGGGACTGAAGCTTTCTTT. Residues: CASSSQGGTEAFF.